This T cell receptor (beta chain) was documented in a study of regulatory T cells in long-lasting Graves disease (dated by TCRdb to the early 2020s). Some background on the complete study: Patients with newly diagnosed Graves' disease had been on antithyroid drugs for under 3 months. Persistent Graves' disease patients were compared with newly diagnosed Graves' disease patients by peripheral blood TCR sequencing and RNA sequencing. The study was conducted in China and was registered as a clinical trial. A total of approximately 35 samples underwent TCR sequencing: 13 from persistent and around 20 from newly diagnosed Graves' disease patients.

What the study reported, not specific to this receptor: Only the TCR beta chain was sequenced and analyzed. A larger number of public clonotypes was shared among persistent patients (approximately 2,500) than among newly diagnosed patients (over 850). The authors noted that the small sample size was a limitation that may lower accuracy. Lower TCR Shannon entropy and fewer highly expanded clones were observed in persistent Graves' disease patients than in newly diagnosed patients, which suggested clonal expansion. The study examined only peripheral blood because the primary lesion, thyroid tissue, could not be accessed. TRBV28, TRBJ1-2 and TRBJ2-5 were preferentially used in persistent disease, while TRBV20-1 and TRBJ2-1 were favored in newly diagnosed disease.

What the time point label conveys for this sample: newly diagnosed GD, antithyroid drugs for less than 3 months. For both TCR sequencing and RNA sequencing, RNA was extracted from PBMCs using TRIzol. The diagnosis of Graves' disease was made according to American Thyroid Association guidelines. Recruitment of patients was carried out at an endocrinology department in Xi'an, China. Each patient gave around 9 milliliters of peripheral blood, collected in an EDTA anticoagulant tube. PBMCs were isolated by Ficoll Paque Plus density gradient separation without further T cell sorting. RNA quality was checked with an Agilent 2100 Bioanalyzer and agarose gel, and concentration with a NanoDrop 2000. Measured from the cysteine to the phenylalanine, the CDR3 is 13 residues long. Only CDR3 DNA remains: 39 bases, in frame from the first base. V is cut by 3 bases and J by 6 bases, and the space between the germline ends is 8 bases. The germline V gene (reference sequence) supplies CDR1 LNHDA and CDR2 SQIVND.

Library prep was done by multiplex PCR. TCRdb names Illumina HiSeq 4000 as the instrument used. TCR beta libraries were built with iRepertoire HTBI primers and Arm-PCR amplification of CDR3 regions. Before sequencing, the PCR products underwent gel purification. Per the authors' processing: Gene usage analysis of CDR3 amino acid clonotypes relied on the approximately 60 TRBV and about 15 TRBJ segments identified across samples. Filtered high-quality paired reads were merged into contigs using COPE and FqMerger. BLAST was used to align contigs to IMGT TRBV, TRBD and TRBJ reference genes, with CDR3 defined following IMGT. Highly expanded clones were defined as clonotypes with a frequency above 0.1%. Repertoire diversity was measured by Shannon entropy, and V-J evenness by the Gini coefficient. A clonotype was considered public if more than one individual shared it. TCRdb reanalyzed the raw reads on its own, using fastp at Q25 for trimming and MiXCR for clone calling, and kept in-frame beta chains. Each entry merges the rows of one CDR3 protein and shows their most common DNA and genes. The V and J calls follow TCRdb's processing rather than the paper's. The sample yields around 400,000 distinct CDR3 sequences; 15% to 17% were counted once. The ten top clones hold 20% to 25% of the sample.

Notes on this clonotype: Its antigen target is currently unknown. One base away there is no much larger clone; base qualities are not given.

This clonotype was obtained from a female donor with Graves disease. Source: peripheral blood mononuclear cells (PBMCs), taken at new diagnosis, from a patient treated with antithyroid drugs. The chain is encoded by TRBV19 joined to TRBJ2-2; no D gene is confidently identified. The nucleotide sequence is TGTGCCAGTAGTATCGGCCCACCCGGGGAGCTGTTTTTT. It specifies CASSIGPPGELFF. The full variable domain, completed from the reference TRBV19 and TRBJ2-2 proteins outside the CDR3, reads DGGITQSPKYLFRKEGQNVTLSCEQNLNHDAMYWYRQDPGQGLRLIYYSQIVNDFQKGDIAEGYSVSREKKESFPLTVTSAQKNPTAFYLCASSIGPPGELFFGEGSRLTVL.